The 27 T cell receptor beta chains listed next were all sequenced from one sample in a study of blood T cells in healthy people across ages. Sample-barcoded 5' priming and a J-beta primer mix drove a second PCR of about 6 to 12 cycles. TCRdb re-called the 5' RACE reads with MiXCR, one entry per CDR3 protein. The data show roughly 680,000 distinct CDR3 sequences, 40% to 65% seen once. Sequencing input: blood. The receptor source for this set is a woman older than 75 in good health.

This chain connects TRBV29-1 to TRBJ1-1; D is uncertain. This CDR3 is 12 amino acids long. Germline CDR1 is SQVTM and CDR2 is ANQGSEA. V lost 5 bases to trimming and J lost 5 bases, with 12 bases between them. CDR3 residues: CSVRSGGTEAFF. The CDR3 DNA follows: TGCAGCGTTCGGTCCGGAGGGACTGAAGCTTTCTTT.

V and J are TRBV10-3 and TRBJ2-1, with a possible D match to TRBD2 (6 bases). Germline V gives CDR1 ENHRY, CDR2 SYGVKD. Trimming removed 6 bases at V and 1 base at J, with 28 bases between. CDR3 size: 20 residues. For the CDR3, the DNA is TGTGCCATCAGCCGTAGTCCGGGACTCCAACCTTTTCCATCCTACAATGAGCAGTTCTTC. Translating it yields CAISRSPGLQPFPSYNEQFF.

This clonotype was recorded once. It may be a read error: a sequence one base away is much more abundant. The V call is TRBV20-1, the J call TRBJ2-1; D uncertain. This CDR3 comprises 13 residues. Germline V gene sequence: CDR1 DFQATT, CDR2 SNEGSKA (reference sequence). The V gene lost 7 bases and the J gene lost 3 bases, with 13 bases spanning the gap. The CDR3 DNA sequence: TGCAGTGTGGCAAGAGGTTACTACAATGAGCAGTTCTTC. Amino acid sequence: CSVARGYYNEQFF.

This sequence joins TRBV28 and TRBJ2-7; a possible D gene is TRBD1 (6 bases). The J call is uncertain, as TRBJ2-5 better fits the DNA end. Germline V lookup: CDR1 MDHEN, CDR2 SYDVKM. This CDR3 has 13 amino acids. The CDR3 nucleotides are TGTGCCAGCCGCACCCGGGACACGGAGACCCAGTACTTC. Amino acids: CASRTRDTETQYF.

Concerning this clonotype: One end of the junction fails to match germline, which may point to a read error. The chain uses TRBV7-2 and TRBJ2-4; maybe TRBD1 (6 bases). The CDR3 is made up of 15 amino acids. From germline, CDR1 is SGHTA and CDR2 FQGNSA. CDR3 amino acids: CASSLAQGWGDIQYF. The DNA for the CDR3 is TGTGCCAGCAGCCTAGCACAGGGTTGGGGAGACATTCAGTACTTC.

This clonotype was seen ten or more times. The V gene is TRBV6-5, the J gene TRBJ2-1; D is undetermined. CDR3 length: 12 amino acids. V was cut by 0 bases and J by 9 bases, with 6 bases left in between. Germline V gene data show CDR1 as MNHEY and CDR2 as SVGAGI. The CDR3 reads CASSYSRREQFF. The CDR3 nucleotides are TGTGCCAGCAGTTACTCTCGTCGTGAGCAGTTCTTC.

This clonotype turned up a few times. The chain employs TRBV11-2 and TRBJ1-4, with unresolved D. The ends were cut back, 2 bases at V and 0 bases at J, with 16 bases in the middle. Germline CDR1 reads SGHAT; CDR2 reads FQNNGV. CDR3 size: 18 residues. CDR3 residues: CASSLSPRLQATNEKLFF. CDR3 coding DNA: TGTGCCAGCAGCTTATCCCCTCGATTGCAGGCAACTAATGAAAAACTGTTTTTT. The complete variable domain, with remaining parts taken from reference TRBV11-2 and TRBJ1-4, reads EAGVAQSPRYKIIEKRQSVAFWCNPISGHATLYWYQQILGQGPKLLIQFQNNGVVDDSQLPKDRFSAERLKGVDSTLKIQPAKLEDSAVYLCASSLSPRLQATNEKLFFGSGTQLSVL.

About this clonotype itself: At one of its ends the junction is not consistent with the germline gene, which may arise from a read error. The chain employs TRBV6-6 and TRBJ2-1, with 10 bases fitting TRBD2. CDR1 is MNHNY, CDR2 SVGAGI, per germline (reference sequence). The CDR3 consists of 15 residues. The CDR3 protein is CAGSFSGGSYNEQFF. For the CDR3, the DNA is TGTGCCGGCAGTTTTAGCGGGGGGTCCTACAATGAGCAGTTCTTC.

CDR3: CASSEFSRGEKLFF. The CDR3 bases are TGTGCCAGCAGTGAGTTTTCTCGGGGTGAAAAACTGTTTTTT. This chain uses TRBV6-4 with TRBJ1-4; D call uncertain. The germline V gene has CDR1 MRHNA and CDR2 SNTAGT. V was shortened by 3 bases and J by 7 bases, with 12 bases between the two germline ends. The CDR3 totals 14 residues.

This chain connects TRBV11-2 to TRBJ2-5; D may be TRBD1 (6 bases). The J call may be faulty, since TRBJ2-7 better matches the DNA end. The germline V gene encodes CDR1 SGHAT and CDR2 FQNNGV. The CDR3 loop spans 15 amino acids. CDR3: CASSLRTDRIGEQYF. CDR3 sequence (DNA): TGTGCCAGCAGCTTAAGGACAGACAGGATCGGCGAGCAGTACTTC.

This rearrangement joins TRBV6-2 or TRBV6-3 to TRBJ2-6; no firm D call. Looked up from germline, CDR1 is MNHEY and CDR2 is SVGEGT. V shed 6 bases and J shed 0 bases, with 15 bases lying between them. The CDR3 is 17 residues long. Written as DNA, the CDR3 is TGTGCCAGCAGACTAACCGCCGGGCCCTCTGGGGCCAACGTCCTGACTTTC. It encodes CASRLTAGPSGANVLTF.

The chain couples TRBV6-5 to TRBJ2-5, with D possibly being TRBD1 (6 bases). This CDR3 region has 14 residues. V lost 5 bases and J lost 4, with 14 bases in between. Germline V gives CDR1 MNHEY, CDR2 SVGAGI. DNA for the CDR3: TGTGCCAGCAGTCCAACCGGGACACCAGAGACCCAGTACTTC. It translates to CASSPTGTPETQYF.

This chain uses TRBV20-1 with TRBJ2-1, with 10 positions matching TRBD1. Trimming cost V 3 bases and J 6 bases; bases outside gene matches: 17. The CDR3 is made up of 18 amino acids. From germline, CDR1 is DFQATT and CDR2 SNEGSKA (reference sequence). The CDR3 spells CSARHRRFPGQGRNEQFF. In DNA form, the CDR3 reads TGCAGTGCTAGGCACCGCCGTTTTCCGGGACAGGGGCGCAATGAGCAGTTCTTC.

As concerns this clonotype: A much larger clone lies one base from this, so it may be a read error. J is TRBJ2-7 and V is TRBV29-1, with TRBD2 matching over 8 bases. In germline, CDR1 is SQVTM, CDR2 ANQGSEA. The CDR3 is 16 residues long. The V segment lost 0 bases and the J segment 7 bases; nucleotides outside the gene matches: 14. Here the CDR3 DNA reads TGCAGCGTTGAAGAAGGTAAAGCGGGGGCCTACAATGAGCAGTACTTC. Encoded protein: CSVEEGKAGAYNEQYF.

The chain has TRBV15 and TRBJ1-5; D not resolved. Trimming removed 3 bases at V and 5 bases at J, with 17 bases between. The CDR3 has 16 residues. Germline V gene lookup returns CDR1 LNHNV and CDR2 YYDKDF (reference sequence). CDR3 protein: CATSSPPGPPHQPQHF. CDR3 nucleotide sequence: TGTGCCACCAGCAGTCCTCCGGGCCCCCCCCATCAGCCCCAGCATTTT.

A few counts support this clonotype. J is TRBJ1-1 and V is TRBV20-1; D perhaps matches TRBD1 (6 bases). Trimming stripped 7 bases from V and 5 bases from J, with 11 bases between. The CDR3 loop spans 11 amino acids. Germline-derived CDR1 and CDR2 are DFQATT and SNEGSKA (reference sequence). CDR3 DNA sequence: TGCAGTGGGGGGGACAATACTGAAGCTTTCTTT. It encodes CSGGDNTEAFF.

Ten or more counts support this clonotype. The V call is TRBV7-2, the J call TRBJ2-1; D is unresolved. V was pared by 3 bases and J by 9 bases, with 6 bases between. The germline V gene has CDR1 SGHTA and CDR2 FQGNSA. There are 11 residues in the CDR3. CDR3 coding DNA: TGTGCCAGCAGCTTCTGGGGTGAGCAGTTCTTC. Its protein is CASSFWGEQFF. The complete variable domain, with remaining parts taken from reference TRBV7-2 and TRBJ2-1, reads GAGVSQSPSNKVTEKGKDVELRCDPISGHTALYWYRQSLGQGLEFLIYFQGNSAPDKSGLPSDRFSAERTGGSVSTLTIQRTQQEDSAVYLCASSFWGEQFFGPGTRLTVL.

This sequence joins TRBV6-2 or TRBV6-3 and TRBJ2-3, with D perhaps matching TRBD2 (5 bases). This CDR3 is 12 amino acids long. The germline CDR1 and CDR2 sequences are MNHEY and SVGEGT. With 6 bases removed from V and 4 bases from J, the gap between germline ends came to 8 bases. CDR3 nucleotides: TGTGCCAGCAGGGACTTTTCAGATACGCAGTATTTT. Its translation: CASRDFSDTQYF.

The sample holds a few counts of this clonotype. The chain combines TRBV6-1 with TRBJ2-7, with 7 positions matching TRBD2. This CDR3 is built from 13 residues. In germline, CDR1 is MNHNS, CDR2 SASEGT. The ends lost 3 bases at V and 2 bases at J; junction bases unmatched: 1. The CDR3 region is CASSDSGTYEQYF. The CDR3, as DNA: TGTGCCAGCAGTGACAGCGGGACCTACGAGCAGTACTTC.

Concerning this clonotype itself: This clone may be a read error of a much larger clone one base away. CDR3 residues: CASSGFGTSGVYEQYF. The CDR3, as DNA: TGTGCCAGCAGCGGGTTTGGGACTAGCGGGGTATATGAGCAGTACTTC. V gene TRBV7-9 combines with J gene TRBJ2-5, with 13 bases fitting TRBD2. Looked up from germline, CDR1 is SEHNR and CDR2 is FQNEAQ (reference sequence). The CDR3 spans 16 residues. V trimming: 5 bases; J trimming: 11 bases; junction bases outside the gene matches: 14.

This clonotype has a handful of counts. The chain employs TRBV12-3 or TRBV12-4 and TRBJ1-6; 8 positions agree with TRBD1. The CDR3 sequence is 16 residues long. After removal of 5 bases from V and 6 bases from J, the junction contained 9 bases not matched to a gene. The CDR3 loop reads CASSPPRGLGNSPLHF. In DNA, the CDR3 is TGTGCCAGCAGTCCCCCCAGGGGGCTGGGTAATTCACCCCTCCACTTT.

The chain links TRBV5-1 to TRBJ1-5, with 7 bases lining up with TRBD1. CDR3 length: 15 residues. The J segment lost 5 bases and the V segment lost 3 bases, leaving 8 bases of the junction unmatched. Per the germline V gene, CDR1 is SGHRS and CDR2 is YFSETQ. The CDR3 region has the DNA TGCGCCAGCAGCTGGGACAGTGGAGGGCATCAGCCCCAGCATTTT. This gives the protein CASSWDSGGHQPQHF.

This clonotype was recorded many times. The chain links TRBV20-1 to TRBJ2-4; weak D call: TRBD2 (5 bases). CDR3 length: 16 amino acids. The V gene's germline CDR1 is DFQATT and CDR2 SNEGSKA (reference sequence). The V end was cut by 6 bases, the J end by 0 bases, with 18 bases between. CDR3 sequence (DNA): TGCAGTGCCAGAAGACCTAGCCCCCTAGCCAAAAACATTCAGTACTTC. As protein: CSARRPSPLAKNIQYF.

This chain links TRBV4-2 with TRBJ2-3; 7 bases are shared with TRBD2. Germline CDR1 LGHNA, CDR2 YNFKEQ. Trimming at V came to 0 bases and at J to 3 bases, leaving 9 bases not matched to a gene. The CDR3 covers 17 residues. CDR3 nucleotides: TGTGCCAGCAGCCAAGATGGGTGGGACTATCATACAGATACGCAGTATTTT. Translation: CASSQDGWDYHTDTQYF.

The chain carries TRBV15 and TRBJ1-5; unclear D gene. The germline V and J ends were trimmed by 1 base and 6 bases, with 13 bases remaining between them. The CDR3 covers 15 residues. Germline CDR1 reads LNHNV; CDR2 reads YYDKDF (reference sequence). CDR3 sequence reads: CATSRGENSGQPQHF. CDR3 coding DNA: TGTGCCACCAGCAGAGGGGAGAACTCGGGTCAGCCCCAGCATTTT.

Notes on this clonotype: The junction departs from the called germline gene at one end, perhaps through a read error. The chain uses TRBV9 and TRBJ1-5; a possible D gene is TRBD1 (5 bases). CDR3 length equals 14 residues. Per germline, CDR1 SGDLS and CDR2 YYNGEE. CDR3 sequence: CAGSGGDRDQPQHF. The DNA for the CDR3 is TGTGCCGGCAGCGGAGGGGACCGTGATCAGCCCCAGCATTTT. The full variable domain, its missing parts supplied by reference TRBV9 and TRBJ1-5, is DSGVTQTPKHLITATGQRVTLRCSPRSGDLSVYWYQQSLDQGLQFLIQYYNGEERAKGNILERFSAQQFPDLHSELNLSSLELGDSALYFCAGSGGDRDQPQHFGDGTRLSIL.

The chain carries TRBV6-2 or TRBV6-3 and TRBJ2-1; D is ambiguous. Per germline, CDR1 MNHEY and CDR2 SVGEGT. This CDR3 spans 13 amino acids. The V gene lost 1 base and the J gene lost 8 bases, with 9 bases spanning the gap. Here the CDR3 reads CASSYYRGDEQFF. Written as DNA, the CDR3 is TGTGCCAGCAGTTACTACCGAGGCGATGAGCAGTTCTTC.